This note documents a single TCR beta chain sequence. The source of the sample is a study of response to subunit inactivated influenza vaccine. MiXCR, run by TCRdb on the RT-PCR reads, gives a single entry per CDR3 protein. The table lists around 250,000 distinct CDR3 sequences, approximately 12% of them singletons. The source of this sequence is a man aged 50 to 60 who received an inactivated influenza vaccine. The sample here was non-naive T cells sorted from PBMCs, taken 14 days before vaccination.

CDR3 DNA sequence: TGCGCCAGCAGCCAGGAGACTAGCGGGGGGGTGAAGCAGTACTTC. Translating gives CASSQETSGGVKQYF. J is TRBJ2-7 and V is TRBV4-1; 14 bases agree with TRBD2. Germline V CDR1 and CDR2: MGHRA, YSYEKL. J lost 8 bases, V lost 3 bases, and 6 bases had no gene match. The CDR3 totals 15 residues.